These T cell receptor beta chains were read from a single sample in a study of T-cell memory formation after mild COVID-19. MiXCR, applied by TCRdb to the 5' RACE reads, yields one record per CDR3 protein. This table has roughly 48,000 distinct CDR3 sequences, roughly 27% appearing once. The specimen was PBMCs or a T cell subset sorted from them (not recorded which). The source is a man younger than 30 who had mild COVID-19 (a few samples of this study predate the infection). Cell type and time point are not known. Each CDR3 is given with its conserved first and last residue. Fields, in order: D gene, V gene, J gene, CDR3 length, clone size, CDR3 DNA, CDR3 protein. D genes are given only for firm matches. Size is omitted from some rows. Given values are once, few, many or a class for expanded clones.

>TRBD2|TRBV6-2/TRBV6-3|TRBJ2-1|17|-
TGTGCCAGCAGTTACCCCCCCGGGGGGGGGCCCTACAATGAGCAGTTCTTC
CASSYPPGGGPYNEQFF
>TRBD1|TRBV13|TRBJ2-5|16|few
TGTGCCAGCAGTTTGGCCGGGACAGGGGGTTTAGAGACCCAGTACTTC
CASSLAGTGGLETQYF
>-|TRBV27|TRBJ1-1|13|few
TGTGCCAGCAGCGAAAACAGGGTCACTGAAGCTTTCTTT
CASSENRVTEAFF
>TRBD2|TRBV15|TRBJ2-3|14|-
TGTGCCACCAGCAGAGATCTAGCGGAAGATACGCAGTATTTT
CATSRDLAEDTQYF
>TRBD2|TRBV11-2|TRBJ2-1|15|-
TGTGCCAGCAGCTTAGAGGCGGGGGGCTACAAAGAGCAGTTCTTC
CASSLEAGGYKEQFF
>TRBD2|TRBV9|TRBJ2-1|15|-
TGTGCCAGCAGCCCCGTACAGCGGGGGGACAATGAGCAGTTCTTC
CASSPVQRGDNEQFF
>TRBD1|TRBV5-1|TRBJ2-7|15|-
TGCGCCAGCAGCGGGGGACAGGGCCCCGGGAGCGAGCAGTACTTC
CASSGGQGPGSEQYF
>TRBD1|TRBV24-1|TRBJ2-1|14|few
TGTGCCACCAGTGATTTTCGGACAGGGAACGAGCAGTTCTTC
CATSDFRTGNEQFF
>-|TRBV20-1|TRBJ1-4|15|-
TGCAGTGCTAACGGGGACGAGAGCTCGATTGAAAAACTGTTTTTT
CSANGDESSIEKLFF
>-|TRBV4-3|TRBJ1-2|16|-
TGCGCCAGCAGCCGCGGACGCAGGGAGGCGCCCCATGGCTACACCTTC
CASSRGRREAPHGYTF
>TRBD1|TRBV3-1|TRBJ1-2|18|-
TGTGCCAGCAGTCCGACGCCGGGACAGGGGGCGATGGGCTATGGCTACACCTTC
CASSPTPGQGAMGYGYTF
>-|TRBV7-6|TRBJ1-1|15|-
TGTGCCAGCAGCTTAGAGGACACTTCCCCCACTGAAGCTTTCTTT
CASSLEDTSPTEAFF
>TRBD2|TRBV5-4|TRBJ2-5|16|few
TGTGCCAGCAGCTTGTCTAGCGGGGGGGCCCGGGAGACCCAGTACTTC
CASSLSSGGARETQYF
>TRBD2|TRBV6-4|TRBJ2-1|15|few
TGTGCCAGCAGTGAGACTAGCGGGGGGTACGATGAGCAGTTCTTC
CASSETSGGYDEQFF
>-|TRBV14|TRBJ2-1|14|few
TGTGCCAGCAGCCGGGCAGCCCCTGGGAATGAGCAGTTCTTC
CASSRAAPGNEQFF
>TRBD2|TRBV7-2|TRBJ2-3|15|few
TGTGCCAGCAGCCTACTAGCGGGGGACACAGATACGCAGTATTTT
CASSLLAGDTDTQYF
>-|TRBV4-2|TRBJ2-7|16|-
TGTGCCAGCAGCCCGTGGGGTGGGGAAAGCTCCTACGAGCAGTACTTC
CASSPWGGESSYEQYF
>TRBD2|TRBV27|TRBJ2-1|17|few
TGTGCCAGCAGTGCCCTCCCGGGACTAGGGTCCCAAAATGAGCAGTTCTTC
CASSALPGLGSQNEQFF
>TRBD2|TRBV27|TRBJ2-3|18|-
TGTGCCAGCAGTCAGGGACTAGCGGGGGACTTTCCCACAGATACGCAGTATTTT
CASSQGLAGDFPTDTQYF
>-|TRBV5-6|TRBJ2-5|16|few
TGTGCCAGCAGCCCCGAAGGGGGGGCACCACAAGAGACCCAGTACTTC
CASSPEGGAPQETQYF
>-|TRBV9|TRBJ2-7|15|-
TGTGCCAGCAGCCCCCGTTCAGGGGACTCCCACGAGCAGTACTTC
CASSPRSGDSHEQYF
>TRBD1|TRBV4-3|TRBJ2-7|13|-
TGCGCCAGCAGCCCCTCGACAGGGTATGAGAAGTACTTC
CASSPSTGYEKYF
>TRBD1|TRBV4-1|TRBJ1-4|15|-
TGCGCCAGCAGCCACCGACAGGGATCTAATGAAAAACTGTTTTTT
CASSHRQGSNEKLFF
>TRBD1|TRBV6-1|TRBJ2-1|15|few
TGTGCCAGCAGTGAAGGGACAGGGGGCTACAATGAGCAGTTCTTC
CASSEGTGGYNEQFF
>-|TRBV19|TRBJ2-1|13|few
TGTGCCAGTAGTATCGCTAGCTACAGTGAGCAGTTCTTC
CASSIASYSEQFF
>-|TRBV19|TRBJ2-7|12|-
TGTGCCAGTAGTTCGGGGTGGTACGAGCAGTACTTC
CASSSGWYEQYF
>-|TRBV6-5|TRBJ2-2|15|-
TGTGCCAGCAGCACCACGGACAGGAACACCGGGGAGCTGTTTTTT
CASSTTDRNTGELFF